The source of this TCR beta chain is a study of blood T cell repertoires in COVID-19. Study at large: The analysed material was cDNA or gDNA that came from T cells, B-cell-depleted T cells, or PBMCs.

Comment on this clone: A read error may produce the germline difference seen at one junction end.

CDR3 length: 12 residues. Germline V gene data show CDR1 as SGDLS and CDR2 as YYNGEE. Source study methods: From reference gene primer amplification, estimates of nucleated cell counts were derived. This table comes from immunoSEQ multiplex PCR, and its TCRdb copy is limited to in-frame clones, with some not included. V, J and clone size are those of that table, while D and trimming were read from the DNA. The sample shows about 74,000 clones, roughly 90% of them seen only once. This receptor was taken from a middle-aged man with COVID-19, enrolled during active disease. The material sequenced was peripheral blood. The rearrangement joins TRBV9 to TRBJ1-2, with D perhaps matching TRBD1 (6 bases). The DNA for the CDR3 is TGTGCCAGCAGCGTCCTGGGGTCAGGGGCGGTCTTC. This gives the protein CASSVLGSGAVF.